A selection of T cell receptor beta chains follows, all from one sample in a study of breast tumors, draining lymph nodes, adjacent tissues. Via MiXCR, TCRdb re-called the multiplex PCR reads, giving one row per CDR3 protein. The sample consists of 20,000 or so distinct CDR3 sequences, about 40% of them appearing once. The sequencing sample was made of breast tumor tissue. Receptor source: a female donor with breast cancer. Some clones in this sample may be carry-over from other donors' samples. Each CDR3 is given with its conserved first and last residue. The D gene is left open where the match is weak. The size of a clone is reported for some rows only, either as once, few or many, or as a class for expanded clones.

CDR3 length: 13
J gene: TRBJ2-7
V gene: TRBV4-1
clone size: few
D gene: .
CDR3 protein: CTSGQETIYEQYF
CDR3 DNA: TGCACCAGCGGCCAAGAAACTATCTACGAGCAGTACTTC

CDR3 length: 14
J gene: TRBJ1-4
V gene: TRBV5-4
clone size: .
D gene: TRBD1
CDR3 protein: CASSRDRDNEKLFF
CDR3 DNA: TGTGCCAGCAGCCGGGACAGGGATAATGAAAAACTGTTTTTT

CDR3 length: 15
J gene: TRBJ2-1
V gene: TRBV7-6
clone size: many
D gene: .
CDR3 protein: CASSRDTGGGNEQFF
CDR3 DNA: TGTGCCAGCAGCCGGGACACCGGGGGTGGCAATGAGCAGTTCTTC

CDR3 length: 15
J gene: TRBJ2-3
V gene: TRBV24-1
clone size: .
D gene: .
CDR3 protein: CATSAAGSPTDTQYF
CDR3 DNA: TGTGCCACCAGTGCCGCCGGATCCCCCACAGATACGCAGTATTTT

CDR3 length: 14
J gene: TRBJ2-1
V gene: TRBV19
clone size: many
D gene: .
CDR3 protein: CASNDLSSYNEQFF
CDR3 DNA: TGTGCCAGTAATGACCTGAGCTCCTACAATGAGCAGTTCTTC

CDR3 length: 16
J gene: TRBJ2-1
V gene: TRBV9
clone size: .
D gene: TRBD2
CDR3 protein: CASSARTSGSGDEQFF
CDR3 DNA: TGTGCCAGCAGCGCTAGGACTAGCGGGAGCGGGGATGAGCAGTTCTTC

CDR3 length: 14
J gene: TRBJ2-1
V gene: TRBV6-1
clone size: .
D gene: TRBD2
CDR3 protein: CAGKRAGPYNEQFF
CDR3 DNA: TGTGCCGGCAAAAGAGCGGGACCCTACAATGAGCAGTTCTTC

CDR3 length: 13
J gene: TRBJ1-2
V gene: TRBV2
clone size: .
D gene: TRBD1
CDR3 protein: CASTDRGRYGYTF
CDR3 DNA: TGTGCCAGCACCGACAGGGGAAGGTATGGCTACACCTTC

CDR3 length: 15
J gene: TRBJ1-5
V gene: TRBV6-5
clone size: many
D gene: TRBD1
CDR3 protein: CASSHRGTGGHPQHF
CDR3 DNA: TGTGCCAGCAGTCACCGCGGGACAGGCGGTCATCCCCAGCATTTT

CDR3 length: 14
J gene: TRBJ1-4
V gene: TRBV28
clone size: many
D gene: .
CDR3 protein: CASSTQGLREKLFF
CDR3 DNA: TGTGCCAGCAGCACACAGGGTCTAAGGGAAAAACTGTTTTTT

CDR3 length: 14
J gene: TRBJ1-2
V gene: TRBV30
clone size: .
D gene: TRBD1
CDR3 protein: CAWSATGGPYGYTF
CDR3 DNA: TGTGCCTGGAGTGCAACAGGGGGACCTTATGGCTACACCTTC

CDR3 length: 14
J gene: TRBJ1-5
V gene: TRBV2
clone size: many
D gene: .
CDR3 protein: CASSVEGSSQPQHF
CDR3 DNA: TGTGCCAGCAGTGTGGAGGGGAGCAGTCAGCCCCAGCATTTT

CDR3 length: 15
J gene: TRBJ2-3
V gene: TRBV19
clone size: .
D gene: TRBD2
CDR3 protein: CASSAGLASTDTQYF
CDR3 DNA: TGTGCCAGTAGTGCGGGACTAGCGAGCACAGATACGCAGTATTTT

CDR3 length: 16
J gene: TRBJ1-4
V gene: TRBV12-3/TRBV12-4
clone size: many
D gene: .
CDR3 protein: CASSFTAPGTNEKLFF
CDR3 DNA: TGTGCCAGCAGTTTTACAGCGCCGGGCACTAATGAAAAACTGTTTTTT

CDR3 length: 14
J gene: TRBJ2-7
V gene: TRBV9
clone size: many
D gene: TRBD1
CDR3 protein: CASSLDRGTYEQYF
CDR3 DNA: TGTGCCAGCAGCCTCGACAGGGGGACCTACGAGCAGTACTTC

CDR3 length: 14
J gene: TRBJ1-5
V gene: TRBV9
clone size: .
D gene: .
CDR3 protein: CASSVDGSNQPQHF
CDR3 DNA: TGTGCCAGCAGCGTAGACGGGAGCAATCAGCCCCAGCATTTT

CDR3 length: 13
J gene: TRBJ1-2
V gene: TRBV5-6
clone size: many
D gene: .
CDR3 protein: CASSLDRQLGYTF
CDR3 DNA: TGTGCCAGCAGCCTGGACAGACAACTTGGCTACACCTTC

CDR3 length: 12
J gene: TRBJ2-2
V gene: TRBV4-2
clone size: .
D gene: .
CDR3 protein: CASRPNTGELFF
CDR3 DNA: TGTGCCAGCAGACCGAACACCGGGGAGCTGTTTTTT

CDR3 length: 13
J gene: TRBJ2-7
V gene: TRBV20-1
clone size: .
D gene: TRBD2
CDR3 protein: CSASQREAHEQYF
CDR3 DNA: TGCAGTGCTAGCCAGCGGGAGGCCCACGAGCAGTACTTC

CDR3 length: 12
J gene: TRBJ1-6
V gene: TRBV30
clone size: many
D gene: .
CDR3 protein: CAWRGARSPLHF
CDR3 DNA: TGTGCCTGGAGGGGGGCTCGATCACCCCTCCACTTT

CDR3 length: 13
J gene: TRBJ2-3
V gene: TRBV7-9
clone size: .
D gene: .
CDR3 protein: CASSPSGTDTQYF
CDR3 DNA: TGTGCCAGCAGCCCCTCAGGGACAGATACGCAGTATTTT

CDR3 length: 15
J gene: TRBJ2-7
V gene: TRBV9
clone size: .
D gene: TRBD2
CDR3 protein: CASSPSGAGGSEPYF
CDR3 DNA: TGTGCCAGCAGCCCCAGCGGGGCGGGAGGTAGCGAGCCGTACTTC

CDR3 length: 16
J gene: TRBJ1-4
V gene: TRBV6-6
clone size: many
D gene: TRBD1
CDR3 protein: CASSYLTGVTGEKLFF
CDR3 DNA: TGTGCCAGCAGTTACCTGACAGGGGTAACAGGGGAAAAACTGTTTTTT

CDR3 length: 15
J gene: TRBJ2-7
V gene: TRBV6-5
clone size: .
D gene: TRBD2
CDR3 protein: CASSYSSGGSYEQYF
CDR3 DNA: TGTGCCAGCAGTTACTCAAGCGGGGGCTCCTACGAGCAGTACTTC

CDR3 length: 16
J gene: TRBJ2-7
V gene: TRBV4-2
clone size: .
D gene: TRBD1
CDR3 protein: CASSQALGQGVHEQYF
CDR3 DNA: TGTGCCAGCAGCCAAGCCTTGGGACAGGGGGTCCACGAGCAGTACTTC

CDR3 length: 16
J gene: TRBJ1-1
V gene: TRBV20-1
clone size: many
D gene: TRBD1
CDR3 protein: CSARQPTGEGNTEAFF
CDR3 DNA: TGCAGTGCTAGACAGCCGACAGGGGAGGGAAACACTGAAGCTTTCTTT

CDR3 length: 14
J gene: TRBJ2-6
V gene: TRBV6-4
clone size: many
D gene: .
CDR3 protein: CASSAGPGANVLTF
CDR3 DNA: TGTGCCAGCAGTGCAGGGCCCGGGGCCAACGTCCTGACTTTC

CDR3 length: 16
J gene: TRBJ2-7
V gene: TRBV4-2
clone size: many
D gene: .
CDR3 protein: CASSQETGSSTYEQYF
CDR3 DNA: TGTGCCAGCAGCCAAGAGACCGGGTCCTCAACCTACGAGCAGTACTTC

CDR3 length: 14
J gene: TRBJ2-7
V gene: TRBV20-1
clone size: few
D gene: TRBD1
CDR3 protein: CSAISDRGRNEQYF
CDR3 DNA: TGCAGTGCTATAAGCGACAGGGGGAGAAACGAGCAGTACTTC

CDR3 length: 15
J gene: TRBJ1-6
V gene: TRBV19
clone size: .
D gene: .
CDR3 protein: CASSIYAVPDSPLHF
CDR3 DNA: TGTGCCAGTAGTATTTACGCAGTCCCTGATTCACCCCTCCACTTT

CDR3 length: 13
J gene: TRBJ2-5
V gene: TRBV9
clone size: many
D gene: TRBD1
CDR3 protein: CASRGQRGETQYF
CDR3 DNA: TGTGCCAGCAGGGGACAGAGGGGAGAGACCCAGTACTTC

CDR3 length: 16
J gene: TRBJ2-2
V gene: TRBV7-8
clone size: .
D gene: TRBD1
CDR3 protein: CASSLRGTGNTGELFF
CDR3 DNA: TGTGCCAGCAGCCTAAGAGGGACAGGAAACACCGGGGAGCTGTTTTTT

CDR3 length: 14
J gene: TRBJ2-5
V gene: TRBV14
clone size: many
D gene: TRBD2
CDR3 protein: CASSPLGGRETQYF
CDR3 DNA: TGTGCCAGCAGCCCCCTAGGCGGGAGGGAGACCCAGTACTTC

CDR3 length: 9
J gene: TRBJ2-1
V gene: TRBV29-1
clone size: many
D gene: .
CDR3 protein: CSVLEGQFF
CDR3 DNA: TGCAGCGTTCTTGAGGGACAGTTCTTC

CDR3 length: 14
J gene: TRBJ2-2
V gene: TRBV7-3
clone size: .
D gene: TRBD2
CDR3 protein: CASSFSGSPGELFF
CDR3 DNA: TGTGCCAGCAGCTTTAGCGGGAGTCCCGGGGAGCTGTTTTTT

CDR3 length: 15
J gene: TRBJ2-7
V gene: TRBV3-1
clone size: many
D gene: TRBD2
CDR3 protein: CASSPLGRERYEQYF
CDR3 DNA: TGTGCCAGCAGCCCCCTTGGGAGGGAGCGGTACGAGCAGTACTTC

CDR3 length: 15
J gene: TRBJ2-1
V gene: TRBV7-2
clone size: .
D gene: .
CDR3 protein: CASSTLRNSYNEQFF
CDR3 DNA: TGTGCCAGCAGCACCCTCAGGAACTCCTACAATGAGCAGTTCTTC

CDR3 length: 11
J gene: TRBJ1-3
V gene: TRBV12-3/TRBV12-4
clone size: medium-sized
D gene: .
CDR3 protein: CASSFRNTIYF
CDR3 DNA: TGTGCCAGCAGCTTCAGGAACACCATATATTTT

CDR3 length: 14
J gene: TRBJ2-1
V gene: TRBV2
clone size: once
D gene: TRBD1
CDR3 protein: CASNRGQSYNEQFF
CDR3 DNA: TGTGCCAGCAACAGGGGACAGTCCTACAATGAGCAGTTCTTC

CDR3 length: 17
J gene: TRBJ1-5
V gene: TRBV2
clone size: .
D gene: .
CDR3 protein: CASSDRETVQWQSAPAF
CDR3 DNA: TGTGCCAGCAGTGATCGGGAGACAGTACAATGGCAATCAGCCCCAGCCTTT

CDR3 length: 14
J gene: TRBJ2-5
V gene: TRBV6-2/TRBV6-3
clone size: medium-sized
D gene: .
CDR3 protein: CASNRDSVQETQYF
CDR3 DNA: TGTGCCAGCAACCGGGATAGCGTACAAGAGACCCAGTACTTC

CDR3 length: 10
J gene: TRBJ1-2
V gene: TRBV20-1
clone size: .
D gene: .
CDR3 protein: CSAKYYGYTF
CDR3 DNA: TGCAGTGCTAAATACTATGGCTACACCTTC

CDR3 length: 11
J gene: TRBJ2-7
V gene: TRBV6-6
clone size: .
D gene: .
CDR3 protein: CASSPQRKQYF
CDR3 DNA: TGTGCCAGCAGCCCTCAACGTAAGCAGTACTTC

CDR3 length: 17
J gene: TRBJ2-3
V gene: TRBV4-3
clone size: many
D gene: TRBD2
CDR3 protein: CASSQELAGGPRDTQYF
CDR3 DNA: TGCGCCAGCAGCCAGGAACTAGCGGGAGGCCCTCGCGATACGCAGTATTTT

CDR3 length: 14
J gene: TRBJ2-1
V gene: TRBV29-1
clone size: few
D gene: TRBD2
CDR3 protein: CSVVGGLDRDEQFF
CDR3 DNA: TGCAGCGTTGTTGGGGGACTAGATCGCGATGAGCAGTTCTTC

CDR3 length: 16
J gene: TRBJ2-1
V gene: TRBV9
clone size: .
D gene: .
CDR3 protein: CASSVAPWGEYDAQFF
CDR3 DNA: TGTGCCAGCAGCGTAGCGCCTTGGGGGGAGTACGATGCGCAGTTCTTC

CDR3 length: 14
J gene: TRBJ2-3
V gene: TRBV2
clone size: many
D gene: TRBD1
CDR3 protein: CASTEQGVTDTQYF
CDR3 DNA: TGTGCCAGCACAGAGCAGGGGGTCACAGATACGCAGTATTTT

CDR3 length: 13
J gene: TRBJ2-7
V gene: TRBV20-1
clone size: .
D gene: TRBD2
CDR3 protein: CSARTSGREEQYF
CDR3 DNA: TGCAGTGCTCGGACTAGCGGGAGAGAGGAGCAGTACTTC

CDR3 length: 12
J gene: TRBJ2-3
V gene: TRBV11-3
clone size: many
D gene: .
CDR3 protein: CASSLGPDTQYF
CDR3 DNA: TGTGCCAGCAGCTTGGGCCCAGATACGCAGTATTTT

CDR3 length: 17
J gene: TRBJ2-1
V gene: TRBV7-9
clone size: .
D gene: .
CDR3 protein: CASSSPLGASIDDEQFF
CDR3 DNA: TGTGCCAGCAGCTCCCCTCTTGGGGCAAGTATAGACGATGAGCAGTTCTTC

CDR3 length: 14
J gene: TRBJ1-1
V gene: TRBV29-1
clone size: .
D gene: .
CDR3 protein: CSVAGGSKYTEAFF
CDR3 DNA: TGCAGCGTTGCCGGGGGCTCGAAATACACTGAAGCTTTCTTT

CDR3 length: 12
J gene: TRBJ2-1
V gene: TRBV20-1
clone size: .
D gene: TRBD1
CDR3 protein: CRGEQGVNEQLF
CDR3 DNA: TGCAGAGGGGAACAGGGGGTGAATGAGCAGCTCTTC